This passage covers 11 T cell receptor beta chains from one sample sequenced in a study of technical replicates of blood from several donors. Produced via immunoSEQ multiplex PCR; TCRdb's table is partial and in-frame only. The sample lists tens of thousands of clones; roughly 94% were seen once. Sequences were obtained from T cells isolated from PBMCs. Receptors originate from a human donor in good health.

The chain links TRBV6-5 to TRBJ1-5, with TRBD1 as a possible D gene (5 bases). CDR1 is MNHEY, CDR2 SVGAGI, per germline. Trimming stripped 6 bases from V and 6 bases from J, with 12 bases between. The CDR3 length is 13 residues. CDR3 in amino acids: CASRGPAGQPQHF. The DNA for the CDR3 is TGTGCCAGCAGGGGGCCAGCGGGTCAGCCCCAGCATTTT.

This clone came up once. The chain combines TRBV5-5 with TRBJ1-3, with 11 bases aligning to TRBD1. There are 14 residues in the CDR3. Germline loops: CDR1 SGHKS, CDR2 YYEKEE (reference sequence). V shed 3 bases, J shed 9 bases, and the junction held 5 bases outside the gene matches. CDR3 loop: CASSSGTGGSTIYF. DNA of the CDR3: TGTGCCAGCAGCTCGGGGACAGGGGGTAGCACCATATATTTT.

CDR3 protein: CASSPSDEQYF. As DNA, the CDR3 is TGTGCCAGCAGTCCGAGTGACGAGCAGTACTTC. The chain recombines TRBV2 with TRBJ2-7, with D unclear. Germline V gene sequence: CDR1 SNHLY, CDR2 FYNNEI. V was trimmed by 5 bases and J by 5 bases, leaving 7 bases between them. This CDR3 region has 11 residues.

The V call is TRBV7-8, the J call TRBJ1-1; the D is unclear. This CDR3 has 12 amino acids. Between the trimmed V and J ends, which lost 5 bases and 9 bases, there was a span of 13 bases. The V gene's germline CDR1 is SGHVS and CDR2 FQNEAQ. In nucleotides, the CDR3 is TGTGCCAGCAGCCGAGAAACAGTTAAAGCTTTCTTT. Translating it yields CASSRETVKAFF.

This clone turned up a few times. The gene calls are TRBV29-1 and TRBJ1-4, with D unresolved. Trimming removed 3 bases from V and 5 bases from J, with 13 bases in between. CDR3 length: 14 amino acids. The germline V gene encodes CDR1 SQVTM and CDR2 ANQGSEA. The CDR3 DNA is TGCAGCGTTGAGGAGGTCTCCGGGAATGAAAAACTGTTTTTT. As protein: CSVEEVSGNEKLFF.

The J gene is TRBJ1-4, the V gene TRBV15; D gene uncertain. This CDR3 spans 14 amino acids. Germline assignment: CDR1 LNHNV and CDR2 YYDKDF (reference sequence). V dropped 2 bases and J dropped 5 bases, with 9 bases sitting between them. The CDR3 DNA reads TGTGCCACCAGCAGACGCCGTCAGAATGAAAAACTGTTTTTT. Its protein is CATSRRRQNEKLFF.

The V and J genes are TRBV7-9 and TRBJ1-1, with D possibly TRBD1 on 5 matching bases. CDR1 SEHNR and CDR2 FQNEAQ come from the germline V gene (reference sequence). CDR3 length: 16 amino acids. V was cut by 5 bases and J by 9 bases, with 25 bases left in between. DNA for the CDR3: TGTGCCAGCAGCCACACAGGTTTACCCCTAATTACCAAAGCTTTCTTT. Translating it yields CASSHTGLPLITKAFF.

The chain carries TRBV7-9 and TRBJ1-3, with D unclear. Trimming removed 2 bases at V and 4 bases at J, with 12 bases between. Germline V gene sequence: CDR1 SEHNR, CDR2 FQNEAQ (reference sequence). The CDR3 is made up of 15 amino acids. CDR3 sequence reads: CASSLLDLPGNTIYF. Written as DNA, the CDR3 is TGTGCCAGCAGCTTATTGGACTTGCCGGGAAACACCATATATTTT.

The V gene is TRBV21-1, the J gene TRBJ2-5; TRBD1 was called by the table and not checked on the DNA. TRBV21-1 constitutes a pseudogene. This CDR3 is 17 amino acids long. CDR3 residues: CASSNISYRAPQETQYF. CDR3 in DNA: TGTGCCAGCAGCAATATATCTTACAGGGCCCCTCAAGAGACCCAGTACTTC.

The chain links TRBV12-1 to TRBJ2-7; the D segment call TRBD2 is taken from the table without a DNA check. TRBV12-1 is flagged as a pseudogene. The CDR3 covers 17 residues. Written as DNA, the CDR3 is TGTGCCAGCAGCTTTGTCCGGCTAGCGGGACCCAGTCGGGAGCAGTACTTC. Translated: CASSFVRLAGPSREQYF.

The chain employs TRBV5-4 and TRBJ1-2; tentatively, D is TRBD1 (5 bases). Germline-derived CDR1 and CDR2 are SGHNT and YYREEE (reference sequence). The germline V and J ends were trimmed by 0 bases and 2 bases, with 11 bases remaining between them. The CDR3 loop spans 15 amino acids. CDR3 sequence (DNA): TGTGCCAGCAGCTTGGATAGGGGTTTCAACTATGGCTACACCTTC. It is translated as CASSLDRGFNYGYTF.